These T cell receptor beta chains were read from a single sample in a study of CD8+ T cells in alopecia areata. Method: immunoSEQ multiplex PCR; TCRdb's copy keeps in-frame clones and lacks some. Counted here are about 180,000 clones, 40% to 55% occurring once; the ten biggest clones make up around 10%. Sequenced here: CD8+ T cells sorted from blood, sampled at approximately week 52, from a patient treated with tofacitinib. The source of these receptors is a human donor with alopecia areata. Each CDR3 is given with its conserved first and last residue. Each record gives: clone size, D gene, J gene, V gene, CDR3 DNA, CDR3 protein. D genes are given only for firm matches. Only some rows state a clone size, as once, few, many or a class for expanded clones.

few | . | TRBJ2-3 | TRBV5-1 | TGCGCCAGCAGCTTCTGGGCCGGATCGGGTGAGGATACGCAGTATTTT | CASSFWAGSGEDTQYF
few | . | TRBJ1-2 | TRBV11-2 | TGTGCCAGCAGCTTGGGGCTCTGGACAGAACCCTATGGCTACACCTTC | CASSLGLWTEPYGYTF
. | . | TRBJ2-1 | TRBV13 | TGTGCCAGCAGCGTCCGGGGGGCTGAGGGTCGCGGTGAGCAGTTCTTC | CASSVRGAEGRGEQFF
. | TRBD1 | TRBJ1-4 | TRBV2 | TGTGCCAGCAGAACCGGGACAGTTCACGCGCGAGGTGAAAAACTGTTTTTT | CASRTGTVHARGEKLFF
once | . | TRBJ2-7 | TRBV5-1 | TGCGCCAGCAGCTTTGGGGGAAGCTCCTACGAGCAGTACTTC | CASSFGGSSYEQYF
few | . | TRBJ1-5 | TRBV7-9 | TGTGCCAGCCAGGCTAGCAATCAGCCCCAGCATTTT | CASQASNQPQHF
. | TRBD1 | TRBJ2-1 | TRBV12-5 | TGTGCTAGTGGTTTTTACAGGGGTAGGGGTGAGCAGTTCTTC | CASGFYRGRGEQFF
. | . | TRBJ1-1 | TRBV7-9 | TGTGCCAGCACCTCGACGAGCACTGAAGCTTTCTTT | CASTSTSTEAFF
. | . | TRBJ2-6 | TRBV30 | TGTGCCTTCAAAATGTCCAGGGCCAACGTCCTGACTTTC | CAFKMSRANVLTF
few | . | TRBJ2-5 | TRBV5-1 | TGCGCCAGCACCCTAACCGCGGGGCCGCAAGAGACCCAGTACTTC | CASTLTAGPQETQYF